This T cell receptor beta chain was sequenced during a study of persistence of HIV-infected CD4 T cells. The germline V gene encodes CDR1 LNHDA and CDR2 SQIVND (reference sequence). V lost 3 bases, J lost 0 bases, and 8 bases lay in between. This CDR3 has 15 amino acids. Sequencing used immunoSEQ version 4 in survey mode. Method: immunoSEQ multiplex PCR; TCRdb's copy keeps in-frame clones and lacks some. This sample carries 20,000 to 25,000 clones, approximately 79% of them seen once, and the ten largest clones take approximately 1.7%. The stimulus was an HIV-1 Gag 15-mer peptide pool, approximately 0.93 ug/peptide/mL. Sorting selected CD4+ T cells upregulating both CD40 ligand and CD69. As to this clone: As yet, its antigen is unknown.

The chain employs TRBV19 and TRBJ1-4; D is ambiguous. The input for sequencing was CD4+ T cells sorted from PBMCs after approximately 20-hour stimulation, taken from a patient who received antiretroviral therapy. This TCR was recovered from an adult man with HIV who was CMV-seropositive. The CDR3 nucleotides are TGTGCCAGTAGTATGCTCTCATCAACTAATGAAAAACTGTTTTTT. This translates into CASSMLSSTNEKLFF.